Below are 7 T cell receptor beta chains sequenced from a single sample in a study of blood T cells in healthy people across ages. With a J-beta primer mix and a sample-barcoded 5' primer, a second PCR ran about 7 to 11 cycles. TCRdb re-derived calls from the 5' RACE reads in MiXCR, one entry per CDR3 protein. The top ten clones hold 0.75% of a sample with more than 1,000,000 distinct CDR3 sequences, approximately 25% of them seen once. The sample also formed part of further work on T cells of mothers and their children.

Sequencing used blood. Receptors originate from a girl aged 2 to 10 in good health.

The chain couples TRBV29-1 to TRBJ2-5; perhaps TRBD1 as D (6 bases). The CDR3 has 11 residues. Germline V lookup: CDR1 SQVTM, CDR2 ANQGSEA. The germline V and J ends were trimmed by 5 bases and 5 bases, with 9 bases remaining between them. This chain's CDR3 is CSVSQGETQYF. CDR3 coding DNA: TGCAGCGTTTCCCAGGGGGAGACCCAGTACTTC.

This chain links TRBV7-2 with TRBJ2-5; D is ambiguous. Judging by the DNA end, TRBJ2-7 fits better; the J call may be wrong. Per the germline V gene, CDR1 is SGHTA and CDR2 is FQGNSA. This CDR3 has 15 residues. The chain's CDR3 is CASSLLKGLPYEQYF. The CDR3 coding sequence is TGTGCCAGCAGCTTATTAAAGGGCCTCCCTTACGAGCAGTACTTC.

The chain couples TRBV4-3 to TRBJ2-7; a weak D match, TRBD2 (6 bases). The V gene lost 2 bases and the J gene lost 3 bases, with 17 bases spanning the gap. The CDR3 spans 16 residues. Germline V gene lookup returns CDR1 LGHNA and CDR2 YSLEER. The CDR3 DNA reads TGCGCCAGCAGCCAAAATACCGGGACTGGACTCTACGAGCAGTACTTC. Translated: CASSQNTGTGLYEQYF.

The chain uses TRBV12-3 or TRBV12-4 and TRBJ2-2; D might be TRBD2 (5 bases). Trimming shortened V by 3 bases and J by 4 bases, and 12 bases separated the two germline ends. The CDR3 covers 15 residues. Here the CDR3 reads CASSFGGLLTGELFF. DNA of the CDR3: TGTGCCAGCAGTTTTGGCGGACTGCTCACCGGGGAGCTGTTTTTT.

The CDR3 DNA follows: TGCAGCGTTGACCAACGGGCCGGGACAGGGGGCACCGGGGAGCTGTTTTTT. This translates into CSVDQRAGTGGTGELFF. This chain joins TRBV29-1 and TRBJ2-2; TRBD1 matches 11 bases. The germline V gene encodes CDR1 SQVTM and CDR2 ANQGSEA. With V trimmed by 3 bases and J by 4 bases, 10 bases remained unmatched. This CDR3 contains 17 residues.

This clonotype appeared many times. The chain recombines TRBV15 with TRBJ1-5, with D perhaps matching TRBD1 (6 bases). Germline lookup yields CDR1 LNHNV and CDR2 YYDKDF (reference sequence). This CDR3 is built from 13 residues. The germline V and J ends were trimmed by 0 bases and 16 bases, with 16 bases remaining between them. CDR3 protein: CATSRDTGTYRHF. Written as DNA, the CDR3 is TGTGCCACCAGCAGAGACACAGGGACGTATAGACATTTT.

Concerning this clonotype: The CDR3 carries no conserved terminal phenylalanine or tryptophan, so it likely arises from a read error. The gene calls are TRBV7-2 and TRBJ2-2; D perhaps matches TRBD2 (6 bases). This CDR3 contains 13 residues. Trimming stripped 5 bases from V and 5 bases from J, with 9 bases between. Germline V gene sequence: CDR1 SGHTA, CDR2 FQGNSA. The CDR3 DNA follows: TGTGCCAGCAGCCATGGGGGGACCGGGGAGCTGTTTCTT. This translates into CASSHGGTGELFL.